This entry lists 28 T cell receptor beta chains sequenced from one sample in a study of blood T cells in healthy people across ages. Then a second PCR, running roughly 7 to 11 cycles, was carried out with a sample-barcoded 5' primer and a J-beta primer mix. One entry per CDR3 protein results from TCRdb running MiXCR on the 5' RACE reads. Of hundreds of thousands of distinct CDR3 sequences listed, 45% to 70% are singletons. Material: blood. The receptors were gathered from a man aged 40-55 years in good health.

This clonotype was detected only a few times. The chain employs TRBV29-1 and TRBJ2-7, with TRBD2 matching 8 bases. V shed 2 bases, J shed 1 base, and the junction held 7 bases outside the gene matches. The germline V gene has CDR1 SQVTM and CDR2 ANQGSEA. This CDR3 spans 15 amino acids. Here the CDR3 reads CSVEIGPSGSYEQYF. CDR3 sequence (DNA): TGCAGCGTTGAAATTGGTCCTAGCGGGTCCTACGAGCAGTACTTC.

The rearrangement joins TRBV20-1 to TRBJ2-1, with D possibly matching TRBD1 (5 bases). The CDR3 runs to 14 residues. The germline V gene encodes CDR1 DFQATT and CDR2 SNEGSKA (reference sequence). Trimming took off 0 bases at V and 13 bases at J, with 19 bases between the two ends. In DNA, the CDR3 is TGCAGTGCTAGAGATGAAGGACACCAAGAGACCCAGTTCTTC. Encoded protein: CSARDEGHQETQFF.

This clonotype was counted between two and nine times. The rearrangement uses TRBV5-1 and TRBJ2-3, with 7 bases that match TRBD1. The CDR3 is 14 amino acids. Germline CDR1 and CDR2: SGHRS and YFSETQ. Trimming at V came to 0 bases and at J to 5 bases, leaving 3 bases not matched to a gene. The CDR3 DNA reads TGCGCCAGCAGCTTGGGGGACAGCCGAGATACGCAGTATTTT. This gives the protein CASSLGDSRDTQYF.

This chain links TRBV27 with TRBJ2-5; TRBD2 matches at 10 bases. Judging by the DNA end, TRBJ2-7 fits better; the J call may be wrong. This CDR3 spans 12 amino acids. Germline values: CDR1 MNHEY, CDR2 SMNVEV (reference sequence). CDR3 region: CASSGTSDEQYF. CDR3 in DNA: TGTGCCAGCAGTGGGACTAGCGACGAGCAGTACTTC.

The chain carries TRBV11-3 and TRBJ2-3; 11 bases line up with TRBD1. The length of the CDR3 is 17 residues. Per the germline V gene, CDR1 is SGHNT and CDR2 is YENEEA. V gave up 5 bases and J gave up 2 bases; unmatched junction bases: 9. The CDR3 here is CASSEEGTGGPTDTQYF. DNA for the CDR3: TGTGCCAGCAGCGAGGAAGGGACAGGGGGTCCCACAGATACGCAGTATTTT.

This clonotype was detected a few times. The V and J genes are TRBV10-3 and TRBJ2-4; D might be TRBD1 (6 bases). The closer fit of TRBJ2-5 to the DNA end suggests the J call may be wrong. CDR1 is ENHRY and CDR2 is SYGVKD in the germline V gene. The CDR3 totals 14 residues. CDR3: CAISDGDIQETQYF. In DNA, the CDR3 is TGTGCCATCAGTGACGGGGACATCCAAGAGACCCAGTACTTC.

This clonotype was counted a few times. This rearrangement joins TRBV9 to TRBJ2-1; 9 nucleotides match TRBD1. CDR1 SGDLS and CDR2 YYNGEE come from the germline V gene. This CDR3 has 14 residues. After removal of 6 bases from V and 1 base from J, the junction contained 2 bases not matched to a gene. This CDR3 is CASTGTGSYNEQFF. CDR3 nucleotides: TGTGCCAGCACCGGGACAGGGTCCTACAATGAGCAGTTCTTC. Together with reference TRBV9 and TRBJ2-1, the CDR3 gives the full variable domain: DSGVTQTPKHLITATGQRVTLRCSPRSGDLSVYWYQQSLDQGLQFLIQYYNGEERAKGNILERFSAQQFPDLHSELNLSSLELGDSALYFCASTGTGSYNEQFFGPGTRLTVL.

V gene TRBV12-3 or TRBV12-4 combines with J gene TRBJ2-7; D perhaps matches TRBD2 (6 bases). The CDR3 covers 11 residues. The V end was cut by 6 bases, the J end by 9 bases, with 12 bases between. This CDR3 is CASSPGLRQYF. The CDR3 coding sequence is TGTGCCAGCAGCCCGGGACTTCGGCAGTACTTC.

This clonotype has only a few counts. This chain's CDR3 is CSGGTDDYGYTF. The DNA for the CDR3 is TGCAGTGGAGGGACAGATGACTATGGCTACACCTTC. This chain links TRBV20-1 with TRBJ1-2; 7 nucleotides match TRBD1. The CDR3 consists of 12 residues. Trimming took 7 bases from V and 3 from J; bases not matched to a gene: 5. The germline CDR1 and CDR2 sequences are DFQATT and SNEGSKA (reference sequence).

The chain couples TRBV27 to TRBJ2-1; the match to TRBD2 covers 9 bases. Germline V gives CDR1 MNHEY, CDR2 SMNVEV (reference sequence). Trimming cost V 4 bases and J 3 bases; bases outside gene matches: 7. This CDR3 has 16 residues. CDR3: CASSSLAGEGYNEQFF. The CDR3 bases are TGTGCCAGCAGTTCCTTAGCGGGAGAGGGCTACAATGAGCAGTTCTTC.

CDR3 in DNA: TGCGCCAGCAGCCAAGATGACAAGGGCCGGTATGGCTACACCTTC. Translated, it gives CASSQDDKGRYGYTF. J is TRBJ1-2 and V is TRBV4-3; D is unresolved. Trimming pared 0 bases from V and 5 bases from J, leaving 13 bases between. The length of the CDR3 is 15 residues. Per germline, CDR1 LGHNA and CDR2 YSLEER.

The chain carries TRBV6-6 and TRBJ1-2; 9 positions agree with TRBD1. V lost 6 bases to trimming and J lost 6 bases; unmatched junction nucleotides: 14. This CDR3 is built from 16 residues. Germline V gene sequence: CDR1 MNHNY, CDR2 SVGAGI (reference sequence). The DNA of the CDR3 is TGTGCCAGCAGGATCCCCCGACAGGGGGTGGGAAATGGCTACACCTTC. Translated: CASRIPRQGVGNGYTF.

This clonotype was seen a handful of times. V and J are TRBV15 and TRBJ2-7; D remains unclear. This CDR3 has 16 amino acids. Trimming took off 0 bases at V and 5 bases at J, with 17 bases between the two ends. The V gene's germline CDR1 is LNHNV and CDR2 YYDKDF (reference sequence). The CDR3 loop is CATSRDNRKPRDEQYF. CDR3 DNA: TGTGCCACCAGCAGAGATAATCGAAAGCCACGCGACGAGCAGTACTTC.

This chain connects TRBV20-1 to TRBJ2-3; 7 bases line up with TRBD2. The CDR3 extends over 15 amino acids. Germline lookup yields CDR1 DFQATT and CDR2 SNEGSKA (reference sequence). Unmatched junction bases numbered 11, after V lost 6 bases and J lost 2 bases. CDR3 coding DNA: TGCAGTGCCCCGAGCGGGGCCGCCTTCACAGATACGCAGTATTTT. This sequence encodes CSAPSGAAFTDTQYF.

The V call is TRBV28, the J call TRBJ2-5, with D perhaps matching TRBD2 (5 bases). This CDR3 has 15 residues. CDR1 MDHEN and CDR2 SYDVKM come from the germline V gene. Trimming pared 3 bases from V and 9 bases from J, leaving 20 bases between. The CDR3 sequence: CASSFWGDTTRSQYF. CDR3 bases: TGTGCCAGCAGTTTTTGGGGAGACACCACCAGGTCCCAGTACTTC.

This clonotype appeared many times. The J gene is TRBJ2-1, the V gene TRBV7-2, with TRBD2 as a possible D gene (6 bases). Deletions cut 0 bases from V and 9 bases from J, with 18 bases between. Germline V gene lookup returns CDR1 SGHTA and CDR2 FQGNSA. The CDR3 is made up of 16 amino acids. The CDR3 nucleotides are TGTGCCAGCAGCTTAGCGCAACCGGGGGTTTTCATTGAGCAGTTCTTC. This translates into CASSLAQPGVFIEQFF. The variable domain in full, completed from reference TRBV7-2 and TRBJ2-1, reads GAGVSQSPSNKVTEKGKDVELRCDPISGHTALYWYRQSLGQGLEFLIYFQGNSAPDKSGLPSDRFSAERTGGSVSTLTIQRTQQEDSAVYLCASSLAQPGVFIEQFFGPGTRLTVL.

This clonotype occurred a few times. CDR3 nucleotide sequence: TGTGCCAGCAGAGATCAATGGAGAGCGAGTACAGATACGCAGTATTTT. This codes for CASRDQWRASTDTQYF. The chain has TRBV12-3 or TRBV12-4 and TRBJ2-3, with unresolved D. The V end was cut by 6 bases, the J end by 3 bases, with 19 bases between. The CDR3 is made up of 16 amino acids.

Only a few counts were recorded for this clonotype. V usage is TRBV27 and J usage is TRBJ2-7; D gene uncertain. This CDR3 is 13 amino acids long. The V gene lost 2 bases and the J gene lost 6 bases, with 11 bases spanning the gap. Germline CDR1 MNHEY, CDR2 SMNVEV (reference sequence). The CDR3 coding sequence is TGTGCCAGCAGTTTAGTACCCCCCGGCGAGCAGTACTTC. This gives the protein CASSLVPPGEQYF.

The chain recombines TRBV28 with TRBJ2-5; 9 nucleotides line up with TRBD1. The J call may be incorrect, as the DNA end agrees better with TRBJ2-4. Germline CDR1 is MDHEN and CDR2 is SYDVKM. This CDR3 region has 17 residues. The CDR3 loop is CASSLFGTGPAKNIQYF. CDR3 sequence (DNA): TGTGCCAGCAGTTTGTTTGGGACAGGGCCGGCCAAAAACATTCAGTACTTC.

The chain is built from TRBV6-1 and TRBJ2-7; 10 positions agree with TRBD2. Germline V gives CDR1 MNHNS, CDR2 SASEGT. V shed 6 bases and J 2 bases; nucleotides not matched to a gene: 7. The CDR3 is 15 residues long. CDR3 nucleotides: TGTGCCAGCAGAGAGAGCGGACTAGCGGCCTACGAGCAGTACTTC. Translating it yields CASRESGLAAYEQYF.

CDR3 residues: CASSNPRGRGYGYTF. The CDR3, as DNA: TGTGCCAGCAGCAACCCCAGGGGAAGGGGCTATGGCTACACCTTC. V and J are TRBV7-8 and TRBJ1-2, with D perhaps matching TRBD1 (6 bases). Germline loops: CDR1 SGHVS, CDR2 FQNEAQ. This CDR3 is 15 amino acids long. The ends were cut back, 5 bases at V and 4 bases at J, with 17 bases in the middle.

The V gene is TRBV6-2 or TRBV6-3, the J gene TRBJ2-7; D is unclear. V lost 6 bases and J lost 2, with 8 bases in between. Germline values: CDR1 MNHEY, CDR2 SVGEGT. The CDR3 has 12 amino acids. The CDR3 reads CASRTVAYEQYF. Here the CDR3 DNA reads TGTGCCAGCAGGACCGTCGCCTACGAGCAGTACTTC.

Only a few counts were recorded for this clonotype. This chain links TRBV20-1 with TRBJ2-1; tentatively, D is TRBD2 (6 bases). V lost 7 bases and J lost 1, with 14 bases in between. CDR1 is DFQATT, CDR2 SNEGSKA, per germline (reference sequence). CDR3 length: 14 amino acids. CDR3 protein: CSVNSGTSYNEQFF. The CDR3 nucleotides are TGCAGTGTTAATAGCGGAACTTCCTACAATGAGCAGTTCTTC.

This clonotype was counted a few times. This rearrangement joins TRBV4-1 to TRBJ2-5; no definite D call. Germline assignment: CDR1 MGHRA and CDR2 YSYEKL. The CDR3 covers 15 residues. The V and J ends lost 1 base and 4 bases respectively, with 13 bases between them. The CDR3 nucleotides read TGCGCCAGCAGCCAAGGAGGCGGCTTCCCAGAGACCCAGTACTTC. Its protein product is CASSQGGGFPETQYF.

The rearrangement uses TRBV4-2 and TRBJ2-3; D is perhaps TRBD1 or TRBD2 (6 bases each). V lost 1 base and J lost 6, with 17 bases in between. The CDR3 contains 16 residues. Germline V CDR1 and CDR2: LGHNA, YNFKEQ. CDR3 loop: CASSQGTGAVEDTQYF. CDR3 DNA: TGTGCCAGCAGCCAAGGTACGGGGGCCGTTGAGGATACGCAGTATTTT.

Ten or more counts support this clonotype. The chain recombines TRBV12-3 or TRBV12-4 with TRBJ2-1; a possible D gene is TRBD1 (6 bases). CDR3 size: 16 residues. The V end lost 2 bases, the J end lost 9 bases, and 20 bases lay between the germline ends. The CDR3 region is CASSLIGGQRAIEQFF. The DNA for the CDR3 is TGTGCCAGCAGTTTAATCGGAGGACAGCGCGCGATTGAGCAGTTCTTC.

The CDR3 nucleotides are TGCAGTGCTAGAGCCCCCCGACAGGGGGCAAATGAGCAGTACTTC. This gives the protein CSARAPRQGANEQYF. The rearrangement links TRBV20-1 to TRBJ2-1, with 10 bases fitting TRBD1. The better agreement between TRBJ2-7 and the DNA end casts doubt on the J call. The CDR3 has 15 residues. Germline V gene data show CDR1 as DFQATT and CDR2 as SNEGSKA (reference sequence).

The rearrangement uses TRBV6-5 and TRBJ2-1, with D tentatively TRBD2 (5 bases). Trimming took off 0 bases at V and 6 bases at J, with 9 bases between the two ends. The V gene's germline CDR1 is MNHEY and CDR2 SVGAGI. The CDR3 length is 14 residues. Here the CDR3 DNA reads TGTGCCAGCAGTTACTCTCTAGCTGTCAATGAGCAGTTCTTC. Translating gives CASSYSLAVNEQFF.